The 15 T cell receptor beta chains below all came from one sample that was sequenced in a study of cytomegalovirus exposure and HLA in healthy donors. Measured with immunoSEQ multiplex PCR; TCRdb has only the in-frame clones, and not every one. The sample includes around 150,000 clones, about nine tenths seen only once; the top ten take 5% to 7%. What was sequenced was PBMCs. These receptors were taken from a woman aged 25 to 39 in good health and CMV-seronegative.

CDR3 residues: CASSYDRDRVEKLFF. The CDR3 DNA reads TGTGCCAGCAGCTATGATAGGGACAGGGTCGAAAAACTGTTTTTT. The gene calls are TRBV7-9 and TRBJ1-4; 9 positions match TRBD1. Trimming at V came to 4 bases and at J to 8 bases, leaving 8 bases not matched to a gene. This CDR3 comprises 15 residues. Germline CDR1 SEHNR, CDR2 FQNEAQ (reference sequence). Based on the CDR3 plus reference TRBV7-9 and TRBJ1-4, the full variable domain is DTGVSQNPRHKITKRGQNVTFRCDPISEHNRLYWYRQTLGQGPEFLTYFQNEAQLEKSRLLSDRFSAERPKGSFSTLEIQRTEQGDSAMYLCASSYDRDRVEKLFFGSGTQLSVL.

This rearrangement joins TRBV6-5 to TRBJ1-6; 7 bases are a match to TRBD1. With V trimmed by 7 bases and J by 10 bases, 7 bases remained unmatched. The length of the CDR3 is 13 residues. The germline V gene has CDR1 MNHEY and CDR2 SVGAGI. The CDR3 DNA reads TGTGCCAGCACGCCGACAGGGCGGTCACCCCTCCACTTT. Encoded protein: CASTPTGRSPLHF.

V is TRBV4-3 and J is TRBJ1-1; D is perhaps TRBD1 (5 bases). CDR1 is LGHNA and CDR2 is YSLEER in the germline V gene. With 0 bases removed from V and 4 bases from J, the gap between germline ends came to 15 bases. The CDR3 sequence is 16 residues long. The CDR3 DNA follows: TGCGCCAGCAGCCAAGATGGAGGAGCCGGGGCCACTGAAGCTTTCTTT. Protein sequence: CASSQDGGAGATEAFF.

The V and J genes are TRBV13 and TRBJ2-3, with no clear D. The CDR3 loop spans 12 amino acids. The germline gives CDR1 PRHDT, CDR2 FYEKMQ (reference sequence). Trimming pared 6 bases from V and 3 bases from J, leaving 7 bases between. The CDR3 reads CASRFPTDTQYF. CDR3 DNA: TGTGCCAGCAGGTTCCCGACAGATACGCAGTATTTT. Variable domain in full (rest from reference TRBV13 and TRBJ2-3): AAGVIQSPRHLIKEKRETATLKCYPIPRHDTVYWYQQGPGQDPQFLISFYEKMQSDKGSIPDRFSAQQFSDYHSELNMSSLELGDSALYFCASRFPTDTQYFGPGTRLTVL.

The chain links TRBV6-5 to TRBJ2-1, with D possibly TRBD2 on 6 matching bases. Trimming pared 0 bases from V and 4 bases from J, leaving 13 bases between. The germline V gene has CDR1 MNHEY and CDR2 SVGAGI. The CDR3 sequence is 16 residues long. This chain's CDR3 is CASSYSPGAQYNEQFF. CDR3 DNA sequence: TGTGCCAGCAGTTACTCTCCGGGAGCGCAATACAATGAGCAGTTCTTC.

A note on this clone: Additional DNA sequences in this sample encode the identical CDR3. CDR3 nucleotides: TGTGCCAGTAGTCCCCGGGACAGTCACGGCTACACCTTC. It is translated as CASSPRDSHGYTF. This rearrangement joins TRBV19 to TRBJ1-2, with 7 positions matching TRBD1. This CDR3 comprises 13 residues. CDR1 LNHDA and CDR2 SQIVND come from the germline V gene (reference sequence). With 5 bases clipped from V and 8 bases from J, the junction kept 8 bases outside the gene matches.

The chain combines TRBV30 with TRBJ1-2; D is unclear. This CDR3 comprises 10 residues. The V gene's germline CDR1 is GTSNPN and CDR2 SVGIG (reference sequence). Trimming shortened V by 2 bases and J by 10 bases, and 8 bases separated the two germline ends. CDR3 loop: CAWSTGIYTF. CDR3 DNA sequence: TGTGCCTGGAGTACTGGGATCTACACCTTC. Drawing the rest from reference TRBV30 and TRBJ1-2, the complete variable domain is SQTIHQWPATLVQPVGSPLSLECTVEGTSNPNLYWYRQAAGRGLQLLFYSVGIGQISSEVPQNLSASRPQDRQFILSSKKLLLSDSGFYLCAWSTGIYTFGSGTRLTVV.

V and J are TRBV2 and TRBJ2-1; 9 bases are a match to TRBD2. Germline V gene lookup returns CDR1 SNHLY and CDR2 FYNNEI. There are 14 residues in the CDR3. The ends lost 5 bases at V and 6 bases at J; junction bases unmatched: 5. CDR3 sequence: CASSPAGGTNEQFF. The DNA of the CDR3 is TGTGCCAGCAGTCCGGCGGGAGGGACCAATGAGCAGTTCTTC.

The chain recombines TRBV29-1 with TRBJ2-7; D is undetermined. Germline-derived CDR1 and CDR2 are SQVTM and ANQGSEA. V lost 4 bases and J 3 bases, leaving 10 bases between the germline ends. The CDR3 sequence is 12 residues long. As DNA, the CDR3 is TGCAGCGTTGGCAATGACGGCTACGAGCAGTACTTC. Encoded protein: CSVGNDGYEQYF.

This chain connects TRBV2 to TRBJ2-7; D gene unclear. The CDR3 has 11 residues. V was clipped by 4 bases and J by 6 bases, with 7 bases between them. Per germline, CDR1 SNHLY and CDR2 FYNNEI. CDR3: CASSGNVEQYF. The CDR3 region has the DNA TGTGCCAGCAGTGGTAATGTCGAGCAGTACTTC.

This chain uses TRBV6-6 with TRBJ1-2; D perhaps matches TRBD1 (5 bases). V lost 1 base to trimming and J lost 8 bases, with 5 bases between them. The CDR3 is 11 amino acids. Germline values: CDR1 MNHNY, CDR2 SVGAGI (reference sequence). The CDR3 nucleotides read TGTGCCAGCAGTTACTGGGGGGGCTACACCTTC. It specifies CASSYWGGYTF.

This sequence joins TRBV7-3 and TRBJ2-2, with TRBD1 identical over 7 bases. The CDR3 has 16 residues. Germline CDR1 reads SGHTA; CDR2 reads FQGTGA. The trim removed 4 bases at V and 1 base at J, leaving 6 bases unmatched. The CDR3 DNA reads as TGTGCCAGCAGCTCCACCGGGACAGTGAACACCGGGGAGCTGTTTTTT. It is translated as CASSSTGTVNTGELFF.

V gene TRBV6-6 combines with J gene TRBJ1-3; a weak D match, TRBD1 (5 bases). The CDR3 loop spans 14 amino acids. Germline CDR1 MNHNY, CDR2 SVGAGI (reference sequence). The V end was cut by 11 bases, the J end by 0 bases, with 14 bases between. The CDR3 loop is CAVKGVGSGNTIYF. The CDR3, as DNA: TGTGCCGTAAAAGGGGTGGGCTCTGGAAACACCATATATTTT.

This clone was found once. The J gene is TRBJ2-7, the V gene TRBV30; tentative D call: TRBD2 (5 bases). This CDR3 is built from 13 residues. Trimming removed 7 bases at V and 0 bases at J, with 13 bases between. Germline V gene sequence: CDR1 GTSNPN, CDR2 SVGIG (reference sequence). The CDR3 DNA reads as TGTGCCTTGTCCCGGGGTTTCTCCTACGAGCAGTACTTC. Translated: CALSRGFSYEQYF. Full variable domain (rest looked up from reference TRBV30 and TRBJ2-7): SQTIHQWPATLVQPVGSPLSLECTVEGTSNPNLYWYRQAAGRGLQLLFYSVGIGQISSEVPQNLSASRPQDRQFILSSKKLLLSDSGFYLCALSRGFSYEQYFGPGTRLTVT.

The chain combines TRBV19 with TRBJ1-5; 7 bases match TRBD1. This CDR3 is 15 amino acids long. Trimming cost V 5 bases and J 2 bases; bases outside gene matches: 6. CDR1 and CDR2 from the germline V gene are LNHDA and SQIVND (reference sequence). The CDR3: CASSVGGAGNQPQHF. In nucleotides, the CDR3 is TGTGCCAGTAGTGTAGGGGGCGCAGGCAATCAGCCCCAGCATTTT.